These T cell receptor beta chains were read from a single sample in a study of cytomegalovirus exposure and HLA in healthy donors. The assay was immunoSEQ multiplex PCR, and TCRdb's table has in-frame clones only and misses some. The sample has fewer than 120,000 clones; under 85% are singletons. The sequencing sample was made of PBMCs. These receptors all stem from a man between 25 and 39 years old in good health and CMV-seropositive. The CDR3 runs from the conserved cysteine through the conserved F or W. The order of the fields is V gene, CDR3 length, clone size, D gene, J gene, CDR3 DNA, CDR3 protein. The D gene is left open where the match is weak. Size tells how often a clone was seen (once, few, many) or the class of an expanded clone, and some rows leave it out.

TRBV18	19	-	TRBD1	TRBJ1-6	TGTGCCAGCTCATACGAAGTCATGACAGGGGACCATAATAATTCACCCCTCCACTTT	CASSYEVMTGDHNNSPLHF
TRBV6-5	15	few	TRBD2	TRBJ2-1	TGTGCCAGCAGTCCCCGGACTAGCGGGATCAATGAGCAGTTCTTC	CASSPRTSGINEQFF
TRBV7-9	19	-	-	TRBJ2-4	TGTGCCAGCAGCTTATATGATGGTGGGCCGCCGGCGACCAAAAACATTCAGTACTTC	CASSLYDGGPPATKNIQYF
TRBV5-5	17	-	-	TRBJ1-3	TGTGCCAGCAGCTTGGGCCCAGGACATCATGCTGGAAACACCATATATTTT	CASSLGPGHHAGNTIYF
TRBV7-2	12	-	TRBD2	TRBJ2-1	TGTGCCAGCAGTCTAGCGGTGGGTGAGCAGTTCTTC	CASSLAVGEQFF
TRBV7-9	14	-	-	TRBJ1-6	TGTGCCAGCAGCTTAGCGGGGTCGGGGTCACCCCTCCACTTT	CASSLAGSGSPLHF
TRBV6-1	15	few	TRBD1	TRBJ2-2	TGTGCCAGCACAAAGACAGGGGGAGCTGTCGGGGAGCTGTTTTTT	CASTKTGGAVGELFF
TRBV19	16	-	TRBD2	TRBJ2-1	TGTGCCAGTAGTATAGAGAGCGGGGGGGTCTCCATGGAGCAGTTCTTC	CASSIESGGVSMEQFF
TRBV5-4	16	-	TRBD1	TRBJ1-1	TGTGCCAGCAGCCTAGGGACAGGGGACCTGAACACTGAAGCTTTCTTT	CASSLGTGDLNTEAFF
TRBV18	11	few	-	TRBJ1-1	TGTGCCAGCTCAAAGGGGGCTGAAGCTTTCTTT	CASSKGAEAFF
TRBV6-6	16	-	-	TRBJ2-2	TGTGCCAGCAGTCAACCCTCGCAGGGGAGAGGCGGGGAGCTGTTTTTT	CASSQPSQGRGGELFF
TRBV28	11	-	-	TRBJ2-7	TGTGCCAGCAGTTTTTCTATCTTAGAGTACTTC	CASSFSILEYF
TRBV19	17	-	TRBD2	TRBJ2-7	TGTGCCAGTAGTACCATGACTAGCGGGGGGCTAATCCACGAGCAGTACTTC	CASSTMTSGGLIHEQYF
TRBV5-5	12	-	-	TRBJ1-2	TGTGCCAGCAGCTCCCCCGGTGGTCGGTACACCTTC	CASSSPGGRYTF
TRBV5-1	14	-	-	TRBJ1-1	TGCGCCAGCAGTTCCGACAGGCCGAACACTGAAGCTTTCTTT	CASSSDRPNTEAFF
TRBV7-3	14	-	-	TRBJ1-2	TGTGCCAGCAGCTTAACAGGACAAAAAACTGGCTACACCTTC	CASSLTGQKTGYTF
TRBV7-6	15	-	TRBD2	TRBJ2-3	TGTGCCAGCAGCTTTACGGGGGGGAGCACAGATACGCAGTATTTT	CASSFTGGSTDTQYF
TRBV7-3	15	-	-	TRBJ2-5	TGTGCCAGCAGCTTCTTCACAGGATACCAAGAGACCCAGTACTTC	CASSFFTGYQETQYF
TRBV27	19	-	TRBD2	TRBJ2-2	TGTGCCAGCAGGCGCCTGGGTCGGGGCGGGGGGTTCCATTACGGGGAGCTGTTTTTT	CASRRLGRGGGFHYGELFF
TRBV9	15	-	TRBD1	TRBJ2-7	TGTGCCAGCAGCGTAGGTACAGGGGTTCGATACGAGCAGTACTTC	CASSVGTGVRYEQYF
TRBV11-2	13	-	-	TRBJ2-7	TGTGCCAGCAGCTTAGAATCCGGCTACGAGCAGTACTTC	CASSLESGYEQYF
TRBV6-1	13	few	TRBD2	TRBJ2-7	TGTGCCAGCCAGCGGGGAGCCTTTTACGAGCAGTACTTC	CASQRGAFYEQYF
TRBV29-1	12	-	TRBD1	TRBJ1-1	TGCAGCGTTTCGGACAGGGCAGCTGAAGCTTTCTTT	CSVSDRAAEAFF
TRBV2	15	-	-	TRBJ2-7	TGTGCCAGCAGTGCTGACAGCTTGCTGCTGTACGAGCAGTACTTC	CASSADSLLLYEQYF
TRBV10-2	14	-	-	TRBJ1-4	TGCGCCAGCAGTTCACAGGGCCCTAATGAAAAACTGTTTTTT	CASSSQGPNEKLFF
TRBV14	13	-	-	TRBJ1-2	TGTGCCAGCAGCCAAACCCGGGGTCTCGGCTACACCTTC	CASSQTRGLGYTF
TRBV5-4	13	-	-	TRBJ2-6	TGTGCCAGCAGACAAGCTGGGGCCAACGTCCTGACTTTC	CASRQAGANVLTF
TRBV19	13	-	-	TRBJ1-1	TGTGCCAGTACCAGGGATATGAACACTGAAGCTTTCTTT	CASTRDMNTEAFF
TRBV6-1	15	-	-	TRBJ2-1	TGTGCCAGCAGAGGCGTTCGGGGAGACTACAATGAGCAGTTCTTC	CASRGVRGDYNEQFF
TRBV14	15	-	TRBD1	TRBJ1-3	TGTGCCAGCAGCAACCGGGACAGAATTGGAAACACCATATATTTT	CASSNRDRIGNTIYF
TRBV12-1	16	-	-	TRBJ2-2	TGTGCCAGCAGCTTTGAGGGACTAGCGGACACCGGGGAGCTGTTTTTT	CASSFEGLADTGELFF
TRBV4-1	18	-	TRBD2	TRBJ2-3	TGCGCCAGCAGCCCGGAGGGGTTTGCTAGCGGAGCCACAGATACGCAGTATTTT	CASSPEGFASGATDTQYF
TRBV7-9	13	-	-	TRBJ2-7	TGTGCCAGCAGCTTTGGGGGCTCCGGCGAGCAGTACTTC	CASSFGGSGEQYF
TRBV19	13	-	-	TRBJ2-5	TGTGCCAGTAGTATGGTGGCTTCGAAGACCCAGTACTTC	CASSMVASKTQYF
TRBV21-1	14	-	-	TRBJ2-7	TGTGCCAGCAGCAAATCTGACGTTCTAGTCGAGCAGTACTTC	CASSKSDVLVEQYF
TRBV28	11	-	-	TRBJ2-7	TGTGCCAGCAGTTTAGAGGCCGAGCAGTACTTC	CASSLEAEQYF
TRBV5-6	13	few	TRBD1	TRBJ1-1	TGTGCCAGCAGCTGGGGACAGTACACTGAAGCTTTCTTT	CASSWGQYTEAFF
TRBV4-1	15	-	TRBD2	TRBJ2-3	TGCGCCAGCAAATCGGGCGGGGGAAGTACAGATACGCAGTATTTT	CASKSGGGSTDTQYF
TRBV7-3	13	many	-	TRBJ2-7	TGTGCCAGCAGCTTATATTGGGGGGACGAGCAGTACTTC	CASSLYWGDEQYF
TRBV5-5	15	-	TRBD1	TRBJ2-1	TGTGCCAGCAGCGACCGGGACAGGGCTAACAATGAGCAGTTCTTC	CASSDRDRANNEQFF
TRBV5-1	16	-	TRBD2	TRBJ2-3	TGCGCCAGCAGCCAACAGACTAGCGGGGGGTCAGATACGCAGTATTTT	CASSQQTSGGSDTQYF
TRBV5-1	14	-	TRBD1	TRBJ2-7	TGCGCCAGCAGCGTCACAGGGGACCCCTACGAGCAGTACTTC	CASSVTGDPYEQYF
TRBV27	13	-	-	TRBJ2-3	TGTGCCAGCAGCCTACAGGGCCCAGATACGCAGTATTTT	CASSLQGPDTQYF
TRBV6-1	14	-	-	TRBJ1-2	TGTGCCAGCAGTGTGGGCGACAGCTACTATGGCTACACCTTC	CASSVGDSYYGYTF
TRBV2	10	-	TRBD1	TRBJ1-2	TGTGCCACCCAATACAGGGGGTTGTCCTTC	CATQYRGLSF
TRBV27	15	few	TRBD1	TRBJ2-4	TGTGCCACCTCGGAACCTGGACAGGGGGCACGCATTCAGTACTTC	CATSEPGQGARIQYF
TRBV4-1	19	once	TRBD2	TRBJ2-3	TGCGCCAGCAGGGGACTAGCGGGGGACCCCTTGTCAGGCACAGATACGCAGTATTTT	CASRGLAGDPLSGTDTQYF
TRBV25-1	15	-	-	TRBJ1-6	TGTGCCAGCACCCCTAGGGGGATAGGAAATTCACCCCTCCACTTT	CASTPRGIGNSPLHF
TRBV7-9	15	-	-	TRBJ2-5	TGTGCCAGCAGCTCCCCCAGAAACAACCAAGAGACCCAGTACTTC	CASSSPRNNQETQYF
TRBV5-1	18	-	TRBD1	TRBJ2-2	TGCGCCAGCAGCGTCTACGCAATGAGGACAGGTCGATCCGGGGAGCTGTTTTTT	CASSVYAMRTGRSGELFF
TRBV7-7	15	-	TRBD2	TRBJ2-5	TGTGCCAGCAGCCCACGCCGGGGGGGGCGAGAGACCCAGTACTTC	CASSPRRGGRETQYF
TRBV19	14	-	-	TRBJ2-1	TGTGCCAGTAGTATAGGCTCCCCGGGGAATGAGCAGTTCTTC	CASSIGSPGNEQFF
TRBV27	15	-	TRBD1	TRBJ1-5	TGTGCCAGCAGTCCTTCCGGGACAGTAGATCAGCCCCAGCATTTT	CASSPSGTVDQPQHF
TRBV10-3	14	-	-	TRBJ1-5	TGTGCCATCAGTCCGAAACTTAGCAATCAGCCCCAGCATTTT	CAISPKLSNQPQHF
TRBV7-6	17	-	TRBD2	TRBJ2-5	TGTGCCAGCAGCTTAGCGAAGGGAACTAGCGTGCGGGAGACCCAGTACTTC	CASSLAKGTSVRETQYF
TRBV5-1	17	-	-	TRBJ2-2	TGCGCCAGCAGCTTACAGACAGGGACTCTACAAACCGGGGAGCTGTTTTTT	CASSLQTGTLQTGELFF
TRBV4-3	16	-	TRBD1	TRBJ2-1	TGCGCCAGCAGCCCCCGATCCGGGACAGAGTTCAATGAGCAGTTCTTC	CASSPRSGTEFNEQFF